This T cell receptor beta chain came from a study of blood T cell repertoires in COVID-19. Study overall: The United States, Italy and Spain provided the acute and convalescent COVID-19 samples. Sample material is recorded as cDNA or gDNA derived from T cells, B-cell-depleted T cells, or PBMCs.

From germline, CDR1 is LGHDT and CDR2 YNNKEL (reference sequence). V lost 4 bases and J 7 bases, leaving 14 bases between the germline ends. This CDR3 region has 14 residues. Original analysis: Nucleated cell number was recorded as an estimate derived from reference gene primer amplification. Some clones are missing from TCRdb's copy, which holds only in-frame ones; the method was immunoSEQ multiplex PCR. The V and J calls and the clone size are those of that table, but D and trimming were determined from the DNA. The sample records 200,000 to 250,000 clones, roughly 86% being singletons. This chain links TRBV3-1 (or the pseudogene TRBV3-2) with TRBJ2-4, with a possible D match to TRBD2 (5 bases). Sequencing was done on a sample of peripheral blood. The source is a man aged 80 or over with acute or convalescent COVID-19. The CDR3 here is CASSRSGLGNIQYF. Written as DNA, the CDR3 is TGTGCCAGCAGCCGTTCGGGATTAGGTAACATTCAGTACTTC.